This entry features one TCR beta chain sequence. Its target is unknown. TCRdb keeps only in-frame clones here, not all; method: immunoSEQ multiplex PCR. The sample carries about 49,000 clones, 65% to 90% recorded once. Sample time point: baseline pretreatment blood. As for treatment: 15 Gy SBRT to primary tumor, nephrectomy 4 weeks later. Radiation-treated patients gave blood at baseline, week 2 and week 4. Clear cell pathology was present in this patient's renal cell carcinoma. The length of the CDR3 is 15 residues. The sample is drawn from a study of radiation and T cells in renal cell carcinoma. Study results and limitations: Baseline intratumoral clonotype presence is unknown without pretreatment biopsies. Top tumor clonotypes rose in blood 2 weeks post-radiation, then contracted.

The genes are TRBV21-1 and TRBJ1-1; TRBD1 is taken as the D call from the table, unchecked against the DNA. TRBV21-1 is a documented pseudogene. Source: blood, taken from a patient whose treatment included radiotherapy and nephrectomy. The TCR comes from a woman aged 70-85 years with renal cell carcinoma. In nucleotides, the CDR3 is TGTGCCAGCAGCAGCCCGGGACAGGGGTGCACTGAAGCTTTCTTT. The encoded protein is CASSSPGQGCTEAFF.